The source of this T cell receptor (beta chain) is a study of blood T cell repertoires in COVID-19. Study-level information: Acute and convalescent COVID-19 specimens originated in the United States, Italy and Spain.

In the authors' methods: Researchers report that nucleated cell counts were estimated from reference gene primer amplification. This table comes from immunoSEQ multiplex PCR, and its TCRdb copy is limited to in-frame clones, with some not included. Clone size and the V and J calls come from that table; the DNA yielded D and trimming. Among some 100,000 clones listed, 85% were seen once. Trimming removed 2 bases from V and 4 bases from J, with 20 bases in between. CDR3 size: 17 residues. CDR1 is MNHEY, CDR2 SVGEGT, per germline. The receptor's source is a human donor in a cohort sampled during active COVID-19. Sequencing was performed on peripheral blood. This chain uses TRBV6-2 or TRBV6-3 with TRBJ1-2; D call uncertain. The chain's CDR3 is CASSYRVSRAPGYGYTF. The CDR3 nucleotides are TGTGCCAGCAGTTACCGGGTTTCGAGGGCGCCGGGCTATGGCTACACCTTC.